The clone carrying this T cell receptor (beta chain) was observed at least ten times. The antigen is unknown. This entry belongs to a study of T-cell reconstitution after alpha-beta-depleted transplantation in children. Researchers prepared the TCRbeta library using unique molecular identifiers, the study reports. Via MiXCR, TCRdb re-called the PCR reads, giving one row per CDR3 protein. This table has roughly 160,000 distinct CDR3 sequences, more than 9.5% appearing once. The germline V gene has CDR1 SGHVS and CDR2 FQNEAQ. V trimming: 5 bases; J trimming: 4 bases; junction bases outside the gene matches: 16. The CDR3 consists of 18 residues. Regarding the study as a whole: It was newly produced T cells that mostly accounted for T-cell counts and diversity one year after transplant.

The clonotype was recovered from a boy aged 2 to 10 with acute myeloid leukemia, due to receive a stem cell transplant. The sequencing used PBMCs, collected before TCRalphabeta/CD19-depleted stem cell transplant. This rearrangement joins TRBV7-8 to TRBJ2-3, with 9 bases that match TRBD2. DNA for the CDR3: TGTGCCAGCAGCCCTCGGTGGGGGCGGGAGGGCCCCCCAGATACGCAGTATTTT. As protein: CASSPRWGREGPPDTQYF.